This entry is about one TCR beta chain. These data originate in a study of blood T cell repertoires in COVID-19. Background on the study: COVID-19 samples from acute and convalescent phases originated in the United States, Italy and Spain. From T cells, B-cell-depleted T cells, or PBMCs came the material, which was cDNA or gDNA.

Germline V CDR1 and CDR2: KGHSH, LQKENI. V lost 5 bases, J lost 7 bases, and 15 bases lay in between. The CDR3 contains 15 residues. As originally analysed: It was from reference gene primer amplification that nucleated cell counts were estimated. Profiled with immunoSEQ multiplex PCR; TCRdb holds only in-frame clones, not every one. V and J calls and clone size are as listed in that table; D and trimming were resolved from the DNA. Among over 150,000 clones listed, approximately 80% were seen once. The sequence was collected from a woman of 80 years or more with active or convalescent COVID-19. The chain uses TRBV18 and TRBJ1-6, with a weak D call TRBD1 (6 bases). Specimen: peripheral blood. Here the CDR3 reads CASSYSGADNSPLHF. The DNA of the CDR3 is TGTGCCAGCTCATACTCAGGGGCGGACAATTCACCCCTCCACTTT.